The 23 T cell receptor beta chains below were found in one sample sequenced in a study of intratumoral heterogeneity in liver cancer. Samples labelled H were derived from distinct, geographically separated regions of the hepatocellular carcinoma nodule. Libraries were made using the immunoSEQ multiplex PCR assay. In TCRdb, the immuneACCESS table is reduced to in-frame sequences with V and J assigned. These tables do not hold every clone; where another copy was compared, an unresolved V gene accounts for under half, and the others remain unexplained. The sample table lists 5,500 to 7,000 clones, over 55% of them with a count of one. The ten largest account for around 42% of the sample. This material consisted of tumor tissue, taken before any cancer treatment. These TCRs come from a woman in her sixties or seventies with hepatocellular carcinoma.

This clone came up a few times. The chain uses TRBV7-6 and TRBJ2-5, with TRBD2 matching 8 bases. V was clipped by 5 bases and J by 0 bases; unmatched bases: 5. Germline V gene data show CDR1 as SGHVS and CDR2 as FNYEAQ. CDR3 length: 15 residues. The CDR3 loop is CASSRWTSYQETQYF. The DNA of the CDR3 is TGTGCCAGCAGCCGTTGGACTAGCTACCAAGAGACCCAGTACTTC.

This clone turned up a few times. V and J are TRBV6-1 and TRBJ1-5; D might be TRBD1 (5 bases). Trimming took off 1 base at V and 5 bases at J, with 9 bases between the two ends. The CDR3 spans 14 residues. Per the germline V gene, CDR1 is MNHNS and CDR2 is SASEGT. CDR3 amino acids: CASSEEAGDQPQHF. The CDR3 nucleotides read TGTGCCAGCAGTGAAGAGGCGGGGGATCAGCCCCAGCATTTT.

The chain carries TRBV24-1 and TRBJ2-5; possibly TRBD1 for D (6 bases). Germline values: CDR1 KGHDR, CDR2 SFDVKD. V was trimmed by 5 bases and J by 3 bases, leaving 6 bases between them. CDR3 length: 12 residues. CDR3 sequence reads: CATSAGEETQYF. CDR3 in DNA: TGTGCCACCAGTGCAGGGGAAGAGACCCAGTACTTC.

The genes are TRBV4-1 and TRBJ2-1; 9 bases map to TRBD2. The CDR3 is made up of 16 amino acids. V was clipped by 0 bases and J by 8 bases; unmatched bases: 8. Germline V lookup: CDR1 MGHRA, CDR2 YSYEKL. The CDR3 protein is CASSQDLLAGRYEQFF. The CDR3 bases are TGCGCCAGCAGCCAAGATCTCCTAGCGGGAAGGTATGAGCAGTTCTTC.

The CDR3 here is CASSSSGASGNTIYF. CDR3 DNA: TGCGCCAGCTCCTCCTCTGGGGCCTCTGGAAACACCATATATTTT. The chain recombines TRBV5-1 with TRBJ1-3; D is possibly TRBD1 (5 bases). Germline CDR1 reads SGHRS; CDR2 reads YFSETQ. This CDR3 region has 15 residues. Trimming stripped 7 bases from V and 0 bases from J, with 14 bases between.

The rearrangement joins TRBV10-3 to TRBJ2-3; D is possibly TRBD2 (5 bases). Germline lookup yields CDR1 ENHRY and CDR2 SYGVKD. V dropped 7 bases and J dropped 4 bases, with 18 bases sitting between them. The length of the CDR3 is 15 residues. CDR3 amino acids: CAIMSGVGRSDTQYF. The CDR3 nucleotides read TGTGCCATCATGTCCGGGGTGGGGAGATCAGATACGCAGTATTTT.

The CDR3 DNA reads TGTGCCAGCAGCGTAGGCGGGACCATCTCGAACTATGGCTACACCTTC. Residues: CASSVGGTISNYGYTF. The chain links TRBV9 to TRBJ1-2; D is possibly TRBD1 (5 bases). V lost 0 bases, J lost 2 bases, and 14 bases lay in between. Germline CDR1 is SGDLS and CDR2 is YYNGEE. The CDR3 covers 16 residues.

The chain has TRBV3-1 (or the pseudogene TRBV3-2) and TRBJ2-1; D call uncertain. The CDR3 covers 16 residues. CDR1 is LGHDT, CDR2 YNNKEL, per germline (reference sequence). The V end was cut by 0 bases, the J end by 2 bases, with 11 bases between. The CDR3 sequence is CASSQEGPPPYNEQFF. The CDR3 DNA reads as TGTGCCAGCAGCCAAGAGGGCCCACCCCCCTACAATGAGCAGTTCTTC.

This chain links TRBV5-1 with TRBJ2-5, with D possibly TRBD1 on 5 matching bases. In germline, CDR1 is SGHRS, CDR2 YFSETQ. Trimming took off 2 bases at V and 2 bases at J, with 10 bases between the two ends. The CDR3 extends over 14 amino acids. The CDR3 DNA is TGCGCCAGCAGCTTCATAGACAGTCAAGAGACCCAGTACTTC. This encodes CASSFIDSQETQYF.

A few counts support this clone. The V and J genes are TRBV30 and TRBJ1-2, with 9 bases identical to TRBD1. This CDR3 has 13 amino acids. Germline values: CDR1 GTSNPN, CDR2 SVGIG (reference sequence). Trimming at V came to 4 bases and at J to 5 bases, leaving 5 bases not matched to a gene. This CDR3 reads CAWKGQGKYGYTF. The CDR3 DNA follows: TGTGCCTGGAAAGGACAGGGGAAATATGGCTACACCTTC.

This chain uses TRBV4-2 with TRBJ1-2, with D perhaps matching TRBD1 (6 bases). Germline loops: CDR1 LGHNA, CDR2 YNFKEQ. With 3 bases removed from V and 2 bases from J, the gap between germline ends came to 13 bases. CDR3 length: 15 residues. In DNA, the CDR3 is TGTGCCAGCAGCCAGGAGGTCCAGGGGAACTATGGCTACACCTTC. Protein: CASSQEVQGNYGYTF.

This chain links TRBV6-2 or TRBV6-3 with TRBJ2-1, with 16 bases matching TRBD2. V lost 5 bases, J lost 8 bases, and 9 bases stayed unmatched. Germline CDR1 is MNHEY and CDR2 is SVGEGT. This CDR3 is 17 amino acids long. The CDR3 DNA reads TGTGCCAGCAGTCACGGACAGGGGACTAGCGGGAGGGATGAGCAGTTCTTC. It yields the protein CASSHGQGTSGRDEQFF.

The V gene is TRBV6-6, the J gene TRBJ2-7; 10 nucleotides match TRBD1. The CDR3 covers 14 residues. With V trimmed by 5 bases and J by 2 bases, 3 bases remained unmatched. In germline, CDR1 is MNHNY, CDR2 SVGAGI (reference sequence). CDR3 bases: TGTGCCAGCAGTACCGGGACAGGGGCCTACGAGCAGTACTTC. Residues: CASSTGTGAYEQYF.

The CDR3 region is CASSPLGREANEQYF. CDR3 coding DNA: TGTGCCAGCAGCCCCCTGGGGCGGGAGGCCAACGAGCAGTACTTC. V and J are TRBV7-9 and TRBJ2-7; 8 nucleotides align to TRBD2. J gave up 5 bases and V 5 bases, and 11 bases lay outside the gene matches. Germline CDR1 reads SEHNR; CDR2 reads FQNEAQ (reference sequence). This CDR3 comprises 15 residues.

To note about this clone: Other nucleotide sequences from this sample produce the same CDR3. The CDR3 sequence: CASSKDRSYEQYF. The CDR3 bases are TGTGCCAGCAGCAAAGACAGGTCCTACGAGCAGTACTTC. This chain links TRBV5-6 with TRBJ2-7; D is perhaps TRBD1 (6 bases). V lost 4 bases to trimming and J lost 1 base, with 9 bases between them. Germline CDR1 is SGHDT and CDR2 is YYEEEE. The CDR3 consists of 13 residues. The whole variable domain, remainder taken from reference TRBV5-6 and TRBJ2-7, is DAGVTQSPTHLIKTRGQQVTLRCSPKSGHDTVSWYQQALGQGPQFIFQYYEEEERQRGNFPDRFSGHQFPNYSSELNVNALLLGDSALYLCASSKDRSYEQYFGPGTRLTVT.

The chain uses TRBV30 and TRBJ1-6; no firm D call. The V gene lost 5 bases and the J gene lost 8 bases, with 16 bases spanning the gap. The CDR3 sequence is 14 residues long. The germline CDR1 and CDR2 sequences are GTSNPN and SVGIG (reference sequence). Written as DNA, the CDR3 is TGTGCCTGGGAGCCGGGGAATGTGGATTCACCCCTCCACTTT. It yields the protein CAWEPGNVDSPLHF. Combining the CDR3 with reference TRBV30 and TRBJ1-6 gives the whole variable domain SQTIHQWPATLVQPVGSPLSLECTVEGTSNPNLYWYRQAAGRGLQLLFYSVGIGQISSEVPQNLSASRPQDRQFILSSKKLLLSDSGFYLCAWEPGNVDSPLHFGNGTRLTVT.

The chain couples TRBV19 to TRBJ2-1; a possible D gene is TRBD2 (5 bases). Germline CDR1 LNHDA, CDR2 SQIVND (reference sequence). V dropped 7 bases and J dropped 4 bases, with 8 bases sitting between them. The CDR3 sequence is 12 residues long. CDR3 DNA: TGTGCCAGTAAGTCGGGGTACAATGAGCAGTTCTTC. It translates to CASKSGYNEQFF.

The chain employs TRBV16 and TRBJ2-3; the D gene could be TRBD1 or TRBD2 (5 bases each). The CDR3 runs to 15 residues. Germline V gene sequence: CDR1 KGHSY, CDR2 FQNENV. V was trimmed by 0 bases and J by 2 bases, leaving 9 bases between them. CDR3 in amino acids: CASSQSRGYTDTQYF. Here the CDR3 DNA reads TGTGCCAGCAGCCAATCGAGGGGATACACAGATACGCAGTATTTT.

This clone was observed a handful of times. The CDR3 nucleotides are TGTGCCAGCAGCTTGGATACATCTAGGACTAGCGGGATATCAGAGACCCAGTACTTC. Translation gives CASSLDTSRTSGISETQYF. The genes are TRBV5-5 and TRBJ2-5, with 12 positions matching TRBD2. The CDR3 has 19 residues. With V trimmed by 0 bases and J by 4 bases, 13 bases remained unmatched. The germline gives CDR1 SGHKS, CDR2 YYEKEE (reference sequence).

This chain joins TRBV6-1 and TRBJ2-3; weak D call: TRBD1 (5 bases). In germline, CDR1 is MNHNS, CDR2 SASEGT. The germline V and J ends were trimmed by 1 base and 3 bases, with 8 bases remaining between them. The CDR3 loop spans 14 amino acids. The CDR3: CASSEETGTDTQYF. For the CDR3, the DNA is TGTGCCAGCAGTGAAGAAACAGGTACAGATACGCAGTATTTT.

CDR3: CASSQTGYSTDTQYF. The CDR3 DNA reads as TGTGCCAGCAGCCAGACAGGGTATAGCACAGATACGCAGTATTTT. This chain links TRBV6-5 with TRBJ2-3; TRBD1 matches at 7 bases. CDR1 MNHEY and CDR2 SVGAGI come from the germline V gene. Trimming cost V 6 bases and J 0 bases; bases outside gene matches: 6. The CDR3 contains 15 residues.

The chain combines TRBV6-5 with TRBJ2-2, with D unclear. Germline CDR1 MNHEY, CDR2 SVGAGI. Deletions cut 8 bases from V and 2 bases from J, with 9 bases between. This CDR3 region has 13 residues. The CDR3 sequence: CASGQRNTGELFF. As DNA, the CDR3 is TGTGCCAGCGGGCAGAGAAACACCGGGGAGCTGTTTTTT.

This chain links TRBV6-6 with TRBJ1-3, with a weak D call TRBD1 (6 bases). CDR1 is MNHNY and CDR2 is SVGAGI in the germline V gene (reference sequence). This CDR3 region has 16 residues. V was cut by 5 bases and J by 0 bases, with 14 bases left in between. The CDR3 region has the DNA TGTGCCAGCAGTAACCGACAGGTTACCTCTGGAAACACCATATATTTT. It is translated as CASSNRQVTSGNTIYF.